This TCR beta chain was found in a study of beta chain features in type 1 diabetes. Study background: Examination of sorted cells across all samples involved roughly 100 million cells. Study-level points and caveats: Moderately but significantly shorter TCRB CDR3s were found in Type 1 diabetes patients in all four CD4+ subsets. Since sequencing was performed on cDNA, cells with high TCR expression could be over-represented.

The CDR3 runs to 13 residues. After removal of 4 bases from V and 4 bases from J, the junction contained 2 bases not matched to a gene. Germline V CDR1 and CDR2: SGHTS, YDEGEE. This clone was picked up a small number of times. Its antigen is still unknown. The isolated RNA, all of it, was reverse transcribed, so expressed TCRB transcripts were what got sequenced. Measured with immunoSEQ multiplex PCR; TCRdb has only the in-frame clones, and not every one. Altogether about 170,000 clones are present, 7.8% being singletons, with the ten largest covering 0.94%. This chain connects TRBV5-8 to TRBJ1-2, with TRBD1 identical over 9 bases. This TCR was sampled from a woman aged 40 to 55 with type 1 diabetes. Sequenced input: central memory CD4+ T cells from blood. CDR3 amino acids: CASSRDRVYGYTF. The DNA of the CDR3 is TGTGCCAGCAGCCGGGACAGGGTCTATGGCTACACCTTC.